The 10 T cell receptor beta chains reported below all come from one sample, sequenced in a study of blood T cell repertoires in COVID-19. Clones were read by immunoSEQ multiplex PCR, and TCRdb kept only the in-frame ones, dropping some. This table holds just under 250,000 clones, approximately 83% found once. The material sequenced was peripheral blood. These receptor sequences come from a woman in her 30s who had recovered from COVID-19.

The chain recombines TRBV2 with TRBJ1-6; 9 bases map to TRBD1. CDR3 length: 16 residues. From germline, CDR1 is SNHLY and CDR2 FYNNEI. V lost 2 bases to trimming and J lost 7 bases; unmatched junction nucleotides: 6. This chain's CDR3 is CASSERGGTGNSPLHF. CDR3 sequence (DNA): TGTGCCAGCAGTGAAAGGGGAGGGACAGGGAATTCACCCCTCCACTTT.

This chain joins TRBV27 and TRBJ1-5; D gene uncertain. V was clipped by 1 base and J by 5 bases, with 18 bases between them. Germline CDR1 MNHEY, CDR2 SMNVEV (reference sequence). CDR3 size: 17 residues. CDR3 in amino acids: CASSLFPLDGNDQPQHF. The CDR3 bases are TGTGCCAGCAGTTTATTCCCCCTAGACGGAAATGATCAGCCCCAGCATTTT.

V gene TRBV14 combines with J gene TRBJ2-3; D gene ambiguous. Germline assignment: CDR1 SGHDN and CDR2 FVKESK. There are 14 residues in the CDR3. V lost 4 bases and J 7 bases, leaving 15 bases between the germline ends. The CDR3 DNA sequence: TGTGCCAGCAGCCCAACTATGAGATCGAATACGCAGTATTTT. Protein: CASSPTMRSNTQYF.

V is TRBV12-3 or TRBV12-4 and J is TRBJ1-2; the D is unclear. The CDR3 consists of 13 residues. The V end lost 6 bases, the J end lost 2 bases, and 10 bases lay between the germline ends. CDR3 protein: CASRVRWNYGYTF. CDR3 coding DNA: TGTGCCAGCAGGGTGAGGTGGAACTATGGCTACACCTTC.

V gene TRBV5-1 combines with J gene TRBJ2-1; maybe TRBD2 (5 bases). The CDR3 is 15 amino acids. Germline V gene lookup returns CDR1 SGHRS and CDR2 YFSETQ. The V gene lost 4 bases and the J gene lost 0 bases, with 11 bases spanning the gap. The CDR3, as DNA: TGCGCCAGCAGCCTATCCGGGAACTCCTACAATGAGCAGTTCTTC. It is translated as CASSLSGNSYNEQFF.

As for this clone: The sample contains more than one DNA sequence encoding this CDR3. The gene calls are TRBV5-1 and TRBJ2-6; D not certain. Germline CDR1 is SGHRS and CDR2 is YFSETQ. V gave up 1 base and J gave up 0 bases, with 5 bases separating them. The CDR3 spans 15 residues. This chain's CDR3 is CASSLLSSGANVLTF. The CDR3 region has the DNA TGCGCCAGCAGCTTGCTCAGCTCTGGGGCCAACGTCCTGACTTTC. The complete variable domain, with remaining parts taken from reference TRBV5-1 and TRBJ2-6, reads KAGVTQTPRYLIKTRGQQVTLSCSPISGHRSVSWYQQTPGQGLQFLFEYFSETQRNKGNFPGRFSGRQFSNSRSEMNVSTLELGDSALYLCASSLLSSGANVLTFGAGSRLTVL.

This chain links TRBV27 with TRBJ1-5; D remains ambiguous. Germline V gives CDR1 MNHEY, CDR2 SMNVEV (reference sequence). V was shortened by 3 bases and J by 3 bases, with 6 bases between the two germline ends. The CDR3 covers 13 residues. CDR3 nucleotides: TGTGCCAGCAGTTTTAGCCTCAATCAGCCCCAGCATTTT. Its protein product is CASSFSLNQPQHF.

This clone was detected once. CDR3 region: CASSQDWGGADEQFF. CDR3 DNA sequence: TGCGCCAGCAGCCAAGACTGGGGGGGGGCCGATGAGCAGTTCTTC. This chain joins TRBV4-3 and TRBJ2-1; TRBD2 might be the D (7 bases). V was cut by 0 bases and J by 8 bases, with 14 bases left in between. The CDR3 spans 15 residues. Germline V gives CDR1 LGHNA, CDR2 YSLEER.

The rearrangement joins TRBV7-8 to TRBJ2-4, with 8 bases matching TRBD2. In germline, CDR1 is SGHVS, CDR2 FQNEAQ. V lost 5 bases, J lost 0 bases, and 6 bases stayed unmatched. The CDR3 consists of 16 residues. The CDR3 reads CASSPPGGIAKNIQYF. The CDR3 DNA reads as TGTGCCAGCAGCCCGCCGGGGGGGATAGCCAAAAACATTCAGTACTTC. Drawing the rest from reference TRBV7-8 and TRBJ2-4, the complete variable domain is GAGVSQSPRYKVAKRGQDVALRCDPISGHVSLFWYQQALGQGPEFLTYFQNEAQLDKSGLPSDRFFAERPEGSVSTLKIQRTQQEDSAVYLCASSPPGGIAKNIQYFGAGTRLSVL.

The chain links TRBV3-1 (or the pseudogene TRBV3-2) to TRBJ2-3; 9 bases agree with TRBD1. The trim removed 1 base at V and 6 bases at J, leaving 5 bases unmatched. Germline CDR1 LGHDT, CDR2 YNNKEL (reference sequence). The CDR3 spans 15 residues. CDR3 bases: TGTGCCAGCAGCCAAGGTACAGGGGGCTTGGATACGCAGTATTTT. This codes for CASSQGTGGLDTQYF.